Following are 32 T cell receptor beta chains from one sample sequenced in a study of tumor-infiltrating lymphocytes in oesophageal squamous cell carcinoma. TCRdb used MiXCR to reprocess the PCR reads, holding one entry per CDR3 protein. This table holds 15,000 to 20,000 distinct CDR3 sequences, about 51% found once. Sequenced input: normal esophageal tissue next to the tumor. The receptors originated from a female donor with esophageal squamous cell carcinoma.

This clonotype was picked up many times. At one end the junction does not follow the germline gene, possibly because of a read error. The genes are TRBV6-6 and TRBJ2-1, with TRBD1 identical over 9 bases. Germline V gene lookup returns CDR1 MNHNY and CDR2 SVGAGI (reference sequence). This CDR3 comprises 17 residues. In DNA, the CDR3 is TGTGCCAGCAGTTACTCGACGGGACAGGGTTTTTTTTCACCCCTCCACTTC. Translation gives CASSYSTGQGFFSPLHF.

This chain uses TRBV7-4 with TRBJ2-7, with D maybe TRBD1 (5 bases). CDR1 is SGHVT, CDR2 SQSDAQ, per germline. The CDR3 length is 12 residues. Between the trimmed V and J ends, which lost 4 bases and 6 bases, there was a span of 10 bases. The CDR3 loop is CASSSPGREQYF. The CDR3 DNA sequence: TGTGCCAGCAGCTCTCCAGGGCGCGAGCAGTACTTC. The complete variable domain, with remaining parts taken from reference TRBV7-4 and TRBJ2-7, reads GAGVSQSPRYKVAKRGRDVALRCDSISGHVTLYWYRQTLGQGSEVLTYSQSDAQRDKSGRPSGRFSAERPERSVSTLKIQRTEQGDSAVYLCASSSPGREQYFGPGTRLTVT.

At least ten counts were recorded for this clonotype. The chain recombines TRBV6-6 with TRBJ2-7; no clear D gene. Germline V gene lookup returns CDR1 MNHNY and CDR2 SVGAGI (reference sequence). V was shortened by 0 bases and J by 2 bases, with 8 bases between the two germline ends. CDR3 size: 14 residues. For the CDR3, the DNA is TGTGCCAGCAGTTACTCGACGATGACCTACGAGCAGTACTTC. Translating gives CASSYSTMTYEQYF.

This clonotype was seen at least ten times. The chain employs TRBV18 and TRBJ1-2; TRBD1 matches at 8 bases. This CDR3 comprises 14 residues. The V and J ends lost 6 bases and 6 bases, in that order; junction bases with no gene match: 9. Germline V gene data show CDR1 as KGHSH and CDR2 as LQKENI. The CDR3 sequence: CASSAARDRHGYTF. The CDR3 DNA reads as TGTGCCAGCTCCGCGGCCCGGGACAGGCATGGCTACACCTTC. Full variable domain (missing parts from reference TRBV18 and TRBJ1-2): NAGVMQNPRHLVRRRGQEARLRCSPMKGHSHVYWYRQLPEEGLKFMVYLQKENIIDESGMPKERFSAEFPKEGPSILRIQQVVRGDSAAYFCASSAARDRHGYTFGSGTRLTVV.

This clonotype has at least ten counts. The V call is TRBV7-9, the J call TRBJ2-5; D gene ambiguous. CDR3 length: 17 amino acids. CDR1 is SEHNR and CDR2 is FQNEAQ in the germline V gene (reference sequence). V was clipped by 1 base and J by 1 base, with 16 bases between them. The CDR3 loop reads CASSLEVGLRPQETQYF. DNA of the CDR3: TGTGCCAGCAGCTTAGAGGTTGGGCTACGGCCCCAAGAGACCCAGTACTTC. Complete variable domain (other parts from reference TRBV7-9 and TRBJ2-5): DTGVSQNPRHKITKRGQNVTFRCDPISEHNRLYWYRQTLGQGPEFLTYFQNEAQLEKSRLLSDRFSAERPKGSFSTLEIQRTEQGDSAMYLCASSLEVGLRPQETQYFGPGTRLLVL.

This clonotype is deemed medium-sized (0.01 to 0.1%). The chain employs TRBV7-8 and TRBJ1-1; D possibly corresponds to TRBD1 (5 bases). Trimming removed 2 bases at V and 5 bases at J, with 21 bases between. CDR3 length: 17 amino acids. Germline-derived CDR1 and CDR2 are SGHVS and FQNEAQ. CDR3 nucleotide sequence: TGTGCCAGCAGCTTAAGCGGGCGGACACAAATCTGGACTGAAGCTTTCTTT. Its translation: CASSLSGRTQIWTEAFF.

This clonotype was picked up many times. One base away lies a much larger clone, so this may be a sequencing read error. The rearrangement joins TRBV6-1 to TRBJ2-7; 7 bases line up with TRBD1. The CDR3 runs 15 residues. The ends lost 5 bases at V and 7 bases at J; junction bases unmatched: 14. The V gene's germline CDR1 is MNHNS and CDR2 SASEGT. DNA of the CDR3: TGTGCCAGCAGTCCCCGACAGGGACACTACAATGAGCAGTACTTC. Translation: CASSPRQGHYNEQYF.

The table lists this clonotype with many counts. J is TRBJ2-3 and V is TRBV11-1, with D perhaps TRBD1 (5 bases). Gene TRBJ2-1 matches the end of the DNA better, so the J call may be wrong. The CDR3 is made up of 14 amino acids. Germline CDR1 SGHAT, CDR2 FQDESV (reference sequence). CDR3 DNA sequence: TGTGCCAGCAGCTTAGGGACATTTGCCTACGAGCAGTTCTTC. Encoded protein: CASSLGTFAYEQFF.

This clonotype was recorded at least ten times. One base away lies a much larger clone, so this may be a sequencing read error. The chain carries TRBV7-9 and TRBJ2-5; D is unclear. Germline V gives CDR1 SEHNR, CDR2 FQNEAQ (reference sequence). The CDR3 totals 13 residues. The V and J ends lost 5 bases and 11 bases respectively, with 18 bases between them. The CDR3 loop reads CASSPSRSNEQYF. CDR3 coding DNA: TGTGCCAGCAGCCCTTCACGGAGCAATGAGCAGTACTTC.

This clonotype was seen just once. V usage is TRBV6-1 and J usage is TRBJ2-5; 14 bases match TRBD2. The end of the DNA aligns better with TRBJ2-7, so the J call may be wrong. The CDR3 is 17 residues long. Germline values: CDR1 MNHNS, CDR2 SASEGT. Here the CDR3 reads CASSEGDGLAGGYEQYF. The CDR3 DNA is TGTGCCAGCAGTGAAGGGGATGGACTAGCGGGAGGCTACGAGCAGTACTTC.

A remark on this clonotype: A read error may explain this, as a much larger clone is one base away. V and J are TRBV27 and TRBJ1-1, with D hard to call. Per the germline V gene, CDR1 is MNHEY and CDR2 is SMNVEV (reference sequence). The germline V and J ends were trimmed by 3 bases and 5 bases, with 10 bases remaining between them. This CDR3 has 13 residues. The chain's CDR3 is CASSFGKKTEAFF. The CDR3 DNA sequence: TGTGCCAGCAGTTTTGGCAAGAAGACTGAAGCTTTCTTT.

Concerning this clonotype: One end of the junction fails to match germline, which may point to a read error. This chain uses TRBV7-6 with TRBJ2-4, with TRBD1 as a possible D gene (6 bases). Germline-derived CDR1 and CDR2 are SGHVS and FNYEAQ. CDR3 size: 15 residues. Written as DNA, the CDR3 is TGTGCCAGCAGCTTAGTGCCAGGGGAAGGCTACGAGCAGTACTTT. Translation: CASSLVPGEGYEQYF. Complete variable domain (other parts from reference TRBV7-6 and TRBJ2-4): GAGVSQSPRYKVTKRGQDVALRCDPISGHVSLYWYRQALGQGPEFLTYFNYEAQQDKSGLPNDRFSAERPEGSISTLTIQRTEQRDSAMYRCASSLVPGEGYEQYFGAGTRLSVL.

The genes are TRBV7-8 and TRBJ2-3; the match to TRBD1 covers 7 bases. The better agreement between TRBJ2-7 and the DNA end casts doubt on the J call. The CDR3 extends over 13 amino acids. In germline, CDR1 is SGHVS, CDR2 FQNEAQ. The CDR3 loop reads CASSLDRQAEQYF. CDR3 in DNA: TGTGCCAGCAGCTTGGACAGGCAGGCTGAGCAGTACTTC.

This clonotype was counted many times. The rearrangement uses TRBV5-6 and TRBJ2-5; D is uncertain. Germline values: CDR1 SGHDT, CDR2 YYEEEE. The CDR3 covers 13 residues. Trimming left V 5 bases short and J 4 bases short, with 12 bases between. CDR3 DNA sequence: TGTGCCAGCAGTAAGGACCGGGCAGAGACCCAGTACTTC. The encoded protein is CASSKDRAETQYF.

This clonotype came up a few times. The CDR3, as DNA: TGTGCCAGCAGCCCCACAGGGGTTAATGGCTACACCTTC. Residues: CASSPTGVNGYTF. V usage is TRBV7-2 and J usage is TRBJ1-2, with 7 bases aligning to TRBD1. V was clipped by 5 bases and J by 6 bases; unmatched bases: 6. Germline loops: CDR1 SGHTA, CDR2 FQGNSA. The CDR3 spans 13 residues.

The chain combines TRBV10-3 with TRBJ1-3; the D is unclear. V lost 5 bases and J 4 bases, leaving 9 bases between the germline ends. Germline CDR1 and CDR2: ENHRY and SYGVKD. This CDR3 spans 13 amino acids. CDR3 protein: CAISPGLGNTIYF. In DNA form, the CDR3 reads TGTGCCATCAGTCCCGGGCTCGGAAACACCATATATTTT.

This clonotype appeared many times. The V and J genes are TRBV11-2 and TRBJ2-2; D gene unclear. The V and J ends lost 2 bases and 5 bases respectively, with 15 bases between them. The V gene's germline CDR1 is SGHAT and CDR2 FQNNGV. The CDR3 totals 16 residues. The CDR3 here is CASSLSTPPLTGELFF. The CDR3 bases are TGTGCCAGCAGCTTAAGTACTCCCCCTCTTACCGGGGAGCTGTTTTTT.

This clonotype has a handful of counts. V usage is TRBV7-2 and J usage is TRBJ2-5, with no clear D. Germline lookup yields CDR1 SGHTA and CDR2 FQGNSA. Trimming left V 1 base short and J 2 bases short, with 8 bases between. This CDR3 is built from 14 residues. CDR3: CASSLEVNQETQYF. DNA of the CDR3: TGTGCCAGCAGCTTAGAGGTGAATCAAGAGACCCAGTACTTC.

The V and J genes are TRBV7-6 and TRBJ2-3, with a tentative D call TRBD2 (6 bases). The J call may be in error: the DNA end matches TRBJ2-7 better. The germline CDR1 and CDR2 sequences are SGHVS and FNYEAQ. The CDR3 has 13 residues. The CDR3 spells CASTSGSYNEQYF. CDR3 coding DNA: TGTGCCAGCACGAGCGGGTCCTACAATGAGCAGTACTTC.

A few counts support this clonotype. The chain combines TRBV7-2 with TRBJ2-5; 8 bases fit TRBD2. Near its end, the DNA agrees better with TRBJ2-7, so the J call may be wrong. Germline CDR1 reads SGHTA; CDR2 reads FQGNSA. The CDR3 has 14 residues. The CDR3 is CASSLRGGTYEQYF. The DNA of the CDR3 is TGTGCCAGCAGCTTACGGGGGGGAACCTACGAGCAGTACTTC.

The chain couples TRBV28 to TRBJ2-3; 10 positions agree with TRBD1. V trimming: 6 bases; J trimming: 1 base; junction bases outside the gene matches: 4. CDR3 size: 15 residues. The germline CDR1 and CDR2 sequences are MDHEN and SYDVKM. This chain's CDR3 is CASRGQGTGTDTQYF. The CDR3 DNA reads TGTGCCAGCAGGGGACAGGGGACCGGCACAGATACGCAGTATTTT.

This rearrangement joins TRBV10-2 to TRBJ2-1, with D possibly TRBD2 on 5 matching bases. V lost 6 bases, J lost 5 bases, and 14 bases lay in between. Germline CDR1 is WSHSY and CDR2 is SAAADI. The CDR3 contains 14 residues. CDR3 sequence reads: CASRGVATDNEQFF. CDR3 coding DNA: TGCGCCAGCAGGGGAGTAGCTACCGACAATGAGCAGTTCTTC.

This clonotype was seen a handful of times. The chain employs TRBV28 and TRBJ2-1; D gene unclear. The germline V gene encodes CDR1 MDHEN and CDR2 SYDVKM. V gave up 2 bases and J gave up 2 bases, with 7 bases separating them. The CDR3 covers 14 residues. The CDR3 DNA reads TGTGCCAGCAGTTTACAGGCCACCTACAATGAGCAGTTCTTC. Translation gives CASSLQATYNEQFF.

V usage is TRBV7-9 and J usage is TRBJ2-3; D remains unclear. The DNA end is more similar to TRBJ2-7, so the J call may be wrong. Germline CDR1 and CDR2: SEHNR and FQNEAQ (reference sequence). This CDR3 has 15 residues. The CDR3 region has the DNA TGTGCCAGCAGCTTAGCGGTTGGTAGCAACTACGAGCAGTACTTC. Its translation is CASSLAVGSNYEQYF.

This sequence joins TRBV7-6 and TRBJ2-3, with 7 nucleotides matching TRBD1. This CDR3 contains 15 residues. J gave up 6 bases and V 4 bases, and 10 bases lay outside the gene matches. Germline V CDR1 and CDR2: SGHVS, FNYEAQ. The CDR3 DNA is TGTGCCAGCAGCTCGACAGGGAACCCAATGGATACGCAGTATTTT. Translated, it gives CASSSTGNPMDTQYF.

This sequence joins TRBV27 and TRBJ2-7; 9 nucleotides agree with TRBD2. CDR1 and CDR2 (germline): MNHEY, SMNVEV (reference sequence). There are 16 residues in the CDR3. Trimming removed 6 bases from V and 1 base from J; junction bases left unmatched: 10. CDR3 coding DNA: TGTGCCAGCAGCCGACTGCGGGAGGGCCCATCCTACGAGCAGTACTTC. Amino acids: CASSRLREGPSYEQYF.

This sequence joins TRBV7-2 and TRBJ2-4; 10 bases are shared with TRBD2. TRBJ2-1 matches the DNA end more closely, so the J call is doubtful. In germline, CDR1 is SGHTA, CDR2 FQGNSA. The CDR3 totals 16 residues. CDR3 DNA: TGTGCCAGCAGCCACCCCGGACTAGCGGTCTACAATGAGCAGTTCTTC. This gives the protein CASSHPGLAVYNEQFF.

The chain carries TRBV28 and TRBJ2-5, with 8 bases lining up with TRBD1. With V trimmed by 0 bases and J by 2 bases, 5 bases remained unmatched. This CDR3 has 16 residues. Per the germline V gene, CDR1 is MDHEN and CDR2 is SYDVKM. CDR3 bases: TGTGCCAGCAGTTTATGGGTCAGGGGGCGACAAGAGACCCAGTACTTC. Its protein product is CASSLWVRGRQETQYF.

The chain uses TRBV7-2 and TRBJ2-5; D not resolved. The V gene's germline CDR1 is SGHTA and CDR2 FQGNSA. This CDR3 comprises 14 residues. V lost 2 bases and J lost 2, with 9 bases in between. The CDR3 coding sequence is TGTGCCAGCAGCTTATTCGGGCCTCAAGAGACCCAGTACTTC. This sequence encodes CASSLFGPQETQYF.

The chain combines TRBV7-2 with TRBJ2-2; TRBD2 matches 9 bases. With V trimmed by 5 bases and J by 5 bases, 3 bases remained unmatched. The V gene's germline CDR1 is SGHTA and CDR2 FQGNSA. This CDR3 is built from 14 residues. DNA for the CDR3: TGTGCCAGCAGCGAAGCGGGAGGAACCGGGGAGCTGTTTTTT. Its protein is CASSEAGGTGELFF.

Many counts were recorded for this clonotype. This chain uses TRBV27 with TRBJ1-6; possibly TRBD1 for D (5 bases). CDR3 length equals 15 residues. The germline V and J ends were trimmed by 3 bases and 7 bases, with 13 bases remaining between them. CDR1 is MNHEY and CDR2 is SMNVEV in the germline V gene (reference sequence). CDR3 in amino acids: CASSFRSGLNSPLHF. In nucleotides, the CDR3 is TGTGCCAGCAGTTTTCGGTCGGGGCTAAATTCACCCCTCCACTTT.

This chain links TRBV28 with TRBJ2-6, with D tentatively TRBD2 (5 bases). This CDR3 comprises 18 residues. V shed 3 bases and J shed 0 bases, with 15 bases lying between them. Germline V gene sequence: CDR1 MDHEN, CDR2 SYDVKM. The CDR3 is CASSLWQRDSSGANVLTF. The CDR3 nucleotides read TGTGCCAGCAGTTTGTGGCAGAGGGATAGCTCTGGGGCCAACGTCCTGACTTTC.